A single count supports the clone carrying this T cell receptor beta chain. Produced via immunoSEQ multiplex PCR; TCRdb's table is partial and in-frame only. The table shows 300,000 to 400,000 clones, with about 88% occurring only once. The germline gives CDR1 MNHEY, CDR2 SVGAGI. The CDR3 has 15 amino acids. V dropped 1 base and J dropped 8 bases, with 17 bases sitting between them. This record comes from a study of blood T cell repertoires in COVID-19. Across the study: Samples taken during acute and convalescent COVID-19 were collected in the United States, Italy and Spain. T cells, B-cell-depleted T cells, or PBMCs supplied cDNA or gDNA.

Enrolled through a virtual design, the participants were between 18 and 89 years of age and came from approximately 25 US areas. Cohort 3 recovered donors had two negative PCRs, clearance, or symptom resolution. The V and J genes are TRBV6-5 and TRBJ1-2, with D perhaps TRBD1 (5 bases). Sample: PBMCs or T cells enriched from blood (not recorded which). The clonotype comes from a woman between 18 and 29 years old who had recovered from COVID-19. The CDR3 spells CASSYFPAAGRGYTF. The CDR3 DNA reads TGTGCCAGCAGTTACTTTCCCGCCGCAGGGCGCGGCTACACCTTC.